One and the same sample provided the 31 T cell receptor beta chains below, sequenced in a study of cytomegalovirus exposure and HLA in healthy donors. The PCR employed 60 Vbeta primers together with 13 Jbeta primers. Data came from immunoSEQ multiplex PCR; TCRdb stores just in-frame clones and leaves some out. Counted here are a few hundred thousand clones, 60% to 85% occurring once; the ten biggest clones make up 15% to 18%. Specimen: PBMCs. The receptors derive from a man between 40 and 49 years old in good health and CMV-seronegative.

Turning to this clone: Other DNA variants within this sample encode the same CDR3. The chain uses TRBV5-1 and TRBJ2-1; 7 bases map to TRBD2. After removal of 4 bases from V and 3 bases from J, the junction contained 10 bases not matched to a gene. Germline CDR1 and CDR2: SGHRS and YFSETQ. The CDR3 is 16 amino acids. CDR3 nucleotides: TGCGCCAGCAGCGCCCGCGGGGCGGGGGTCTACAATGAGCAGTTCTTC. Amino acids: CASSARGAGVYNEQFF.

CDR3 nucleotides: TGTGCCAGCAGCGTAGCAGCGGGAGCGATCGGGGAGCTGTTTTTT. It yields the protein CASSVAAGAIGELFF. The chain employs TRBV9 and TRBJ2-2, with 8 bases aligning to TRBD2. V lost 0 bases to trimming and J lost 7 bases; unmatched junction nucleotides: 5. Germline lookup yields CDR1 SGDLS and CDR2 YYNGEE. CDR3 length: 15 residues.

This chain uses TRBV23-1 with TRBJ2-7; 7 bases are shared with TRBD1. TRBV23-1 is an ORF; its function is uncertain. This CDR3 spans 13 amino acids. The ends lost 0 bases at V and 5 bases at J; junction bases unmatched: 1. CDR3 bases: TGCGCCAGCAGTCAATCAGACAGGGACGAGCAGTACTTC. This gives the protein CASSQSDRDEQYF.

The chain joins TRBV19 to TRBJ2-1; 12 bases match TRBD1. Trimming took 3 bases from V and 8 from J; bases not matched to a gene: 8. CDR1 is LNHDA, CDR2 SQIVND, per germline (reference sequence). This CDR3 has 16 residues. CDR3 coding DNA: TGTGCCAGTAGTATTGGGACAGGGGGCGCCCGGGATGAGCAGTTCTTC. Amino acid sequence: CASSIGTGGARDEQFF.

The chain has TRBV19 and TRBJ1-4; 10 nucleotides align to TRBD1. CDR1 is LNHDA, CDR2 SQIVND, per germline (reference sequence). The CDR3 loop spans 17 amino acids. The ends lost 5 bases at V and 5 bases at J; junction bases unmatched: 11. Written as DNA, the CDR3 is TGTGCCAGTAGTCCTATGGGCCGGGACAGGGGAAATGAAAAACTGTTTTTT. Translation: CASSPMGRDRGNEKLFF.

The chain carries TRBV2 and TRBJ2-3, with TRBD2 matching 8 bases. The CDR3 has 15 residues. The V segment lost 6 bases and the J segment 4 bases; nucleotides outside the gene matches: 9. Germline values: CDR1 SNHLY, CDR2 FYNNEI. In DNA form, the CDR3 reads TGTGCCAGCAGGACGAGCGGGAGTGGCGCAGATACGCAGTATTTT. Its translation: CASRTSGSGADTQYF. Based on the CDR3 plus reference TRBV2 and TRBJ2-3, the full variable domain is EPEVTQTPSHQVTQMGQEVILRCVPISNHLYFYWYRQILGQKVEFLVSFYNNEISEKSEIFDDQFSVERPDGSNFTLKIRSTKLEDSAMYFCASRTSGSGADTQYFGPGTRLTVL.

V is TRBV5-6 and J is TRBJ2-5; D is undetermined. The DNA end is a closer match to TRBJ2-7, so the J assignment may be wrong. The length of the CDR3 is 13 residues. Germline-derived CDR1 and CDR2 are SGHDT and YYEEEE. The CDR3 nucleotides read TGTGCCAGCAGCTTGAGACGGGTCTACGAGCAGTACTTC. It translates to CASSLRRVYEQYF.

The rearrangement uses TRBV28 and TRBJ1-1, with D possibly being TRBD1 (6 bases). Deletions cut 6 bases from V and 4 bases from J, with 18 bases between. The germline CDR1 and CDR2 sequences are MDHEN and SYDVKM. The CDR3 sequence is 15 residues long. The DNA of the CDR3 is TGTGCCAGCAGATCCTCCAGGGGACGGAGCACTGAAGCTTTCTTT. This sequence encodes CASRSSRGRSTEAFF. The whole variable domain, filled in from reference TRBV28 and TRBJ1-1, reads DVKVTQSSRYLVKRTGEKVFLECVQDMDHENMFWYRQDPGLGLRLIYFSYDVKMKEKGDIPEGYSVSREKKERFSLILESASTNQTSMYLCASRSSRGRSTEAFFGQGTRLTVV.

The chain is built from TRBV6-5 and TRBJ2-5, with 7 nucleotides matching TRBD1. V was pared by 6 bases and J by 1 base, with 5 bases of the junction left unmatched. The CDR3 has 14 residues. Germline V gene lookup returns CDR1 MNHEY and CDR2 SVGAGI. This chain's CDR3 is CASRSTGPQETQYF. In DNA, the CDR3 is TGTGCCAGCAGGTCGACAGGGCCCCAAGAGACCCAGTACTTC.

The CDR3 bases are TGCGCCAGCAGCTTACGCCCGACTAGCGGGGGGACCACCGGGGAGCTGTTTTTT. This sequence encodes CASSLRPTSGGTTGELFF. V gene TRBV5-1 combines with J gene TRBJ2-2, with 13 bases lining up with TRBD2. The germline V gene encodes CDR1 SGHRS and CDR2 YFSETQ. The CDR3 sequence is 18 residues long. V shed 2 bases and J 4 bases; nucleotides not matched to a gene: 8. Full variable domain (remainder filled in from reference TRBV5-1 and TRBJ2-2): KAGVTQTPRYLIKTRGQQVTLSCSPISGHRSVSWYQQTPGQGLQFLFEYFSETQRNKGNFPGRFSGRQFSNSRSEMNVSTLELGDSALYLCASSLRPTSGGTTGELFFGEGSRLTVL.

The rearrangement joins TRBV4-2 to TRBJ2-2, with 10 positions matching TRBD2. CDR3 length: 17 residues. V shed 3 bases, J shed 5 bases, and the junction held 9 bases outside the gene matches. Germline CDR1 LGHNA, CDR2 YNFKEQ. The DNA of the CDR3 is TGTGCCAGCAGCCAGCCGGGGACTAGCGATAGTACCGGGGAGCTGTTTTTT. Residues: CASSQPGTSDSTGELFF.

The chain recombines TRBV7-9 with TRBJ1-4; D is unresolved. Germline V CDR1 and CDR2: SEHNR, FQNEAQ (reference sequence). V lost 0 bases to trimming and J lost 7 bases, with 12 bases between them. This CDR3 contains 15 residues. CDR3 in amino acids: CASSLALELGEKLFF. CDR3 in DNA: TGTGCCAGCAGCTTAGCGTTGGAGCTTGGTGAAAAACTGTTTTTT.

The CDR3 is CASSGLAGTLGETQYF. The CDR3 nucleotides read TGTGCCAGCAGTGGACTAGCGGGGACACTCGGGGAGACCCAGTACTTC. V is TRBV9 and J is TRBJ2-5, with 12 bases that match TRBD2. V dropped 5 bases and J dropped 5; count of bases not matched to a gene: 10. The CDR3 is 16 residues long. Germline CDR1 SGDLS, CDR2 YYNGEE. Full variable domain (rest looked up from reference TRBV9 and TRBJ2-5): DSGVTQTPKHLITATGQRVTLRCSPRSGDLSVYWYQQSLDQGLQFLIQYYNGEERAKGNILERFSAQQFPDLHSELNLSSLELGDSALYFCASSGLAGTLGETQYFGPGTRLLVL.

This chain links TRBV29-1 with TRBJ1-2; D might be TRBD1 (5 bases). This CDR3 is 11 amino acids long. Per germline, CDR1 SQVTM and CDR2 ANQGSEA. The V end lost 6 bases, the J end lost 7 bases, and 12 bases lay between the germline ends. The CDR3 DNA follows: TGCAGCGTGGGGGGGTCTTTTGGCTACACCTTC. Protein product: CSVGGSFGYTF.

This clone was counted a single time. The rearrangement links TRBV10-2 to TRBJ2-7; perhaps TRBD2 as D (6 bases). The germline gives CDR1 WSHSY, CDR2 SAAADI. The CDR3 extends over 15 amino acids. V lost 2 bases and J 4 bases, leaving 15 bases between the germline ends. As DNA, the CDR3 is TGCGCCAGCAGTGAGATCGGGGGATCTCGTTACGAGCAGTACTTC. Its protein product is CASSEIGGSRYEQYF.

This clone showed up just once. V gene TRBV6-5 combines with J gene TRBJ2-7; maybe TRBD2 (6 bases). This CDR3 is 14 amino acids long. CDR1 and CDR2 from the germline V gene are MNHEY and SVGAGI. V lost 5 bases and J lost 4, with 15 bases in between. CDR3 nucleotide sequence: TGTGCCAGCAGTCCCACTAGCTCCTCATACGAGCAGTACTTC. As protein: CASSPTSSSYEQYF.

V and J are TRBV25-1 and TRBJ2-5, with D unresolved. V lost 5 bases to trimming and J lost 3 bases, with 4 bases between them. CDR1 MGHDK and CDR2 SYGVNS come from the germline V gene. CDR3 size: 11 residues. In DNA, the CDR3 is TGTGCCAGCAGTCGGGAAGAGACCCAGTACTTC. Protein sequence: CASSREETQYF.

The rearrangement joins TRBV19 to TRBJ2-6, with D perhaps TRBD1 (6 bases). Germline V gene sequence: CDR1 LNHDA, CDR2 SQIVND (reference sequence). The CDR3 has 19 amino acids. V gave up 7 bases and J gave up 4 bases, with 26 bases separating them. CDR3 in DNA: TGTGCCAGTACGGTTAGGGGGTCGGGGTTCGGAGGAGGGGCCAACGTCCTGACTTTC. Protein product: CASTVRGSGFGGGANVLTF.

The gene calls are TRBV2 and TRBJ1-1; tentative D call: TRBD1 (5 bases). Germline lookup yields CDR1 SNHLY and CDR2 FYNNEI. This CDR3 has 17 residues. The V gene lost 8 bases and the J gene lost 0 bases, with 22 bases spanning the gap. The CDR3 here is CASLRRAPRGMNTEAFF. CDR3 bases: TGTGCCAGCCTTAGGAGGGCTCCAAGGGGCATGAACACTGAAGCTTTCTTT.

The gene calls are TRBV9 and TRBJ1-5; D is undetermined. This CDR3 contains 14 residues. Germline V lookup: CDR1 SGDLS, CDR2 YYNGEE. Between the trimmed V and J ends, which lost 0 bases and 4 bases, there was a span of 8 bases. The CDR3 region has the DNA TGTGCCAGCAGCGTAGATCCGGGGAATCAGCCCCAGCATTTT. The encoded protein is CASSVDPGNQPQHF.

A single count supports this clone. This sequence joins TRBV9 and TRBJ1-6; D is unclear. Trimming shortened V by 4 bases and J by 13 bases, and 12 bases separated the two germline ends. The CDR3 spans 12 residues. Germline V CDR1 and CDR2: SGDLS, YYNGEE. CDR3 DNA sequence: TGTGCCAGCAGCCAGAGGTCCGGGCCCCTCCACTTT. Encoded protein: CASSQRSGPLHF.

The V and J genes are TRBV13 and TRBJ1-4, with 11 bases lining up with TRBD1. Trimming removed 4 bases from V and 0 bases from J; junction bases left unmatched: 4. The CDR3 is 17 amino acids. Germline CDR1 PRHDT, CDR2 FYEKMQ (reference sequence). The CDR3: CASSSRDRGSTNEKLFF. The CDR3 nucleotides are TGTGCCAGCAGCTCCAGGGACAGGGGGTCAACTAATGAAAAACTGTTTTTT.

The rearrangement links TRBV4-1 to TRBJ2-2; D perhaps matches TRBD1 (6 bases). Germline lookup yields CDR1 MGHRA and CDR2 YSYEKL. The CDR3 totals 16 residues. Trimming removed 1 base at V and 0 bases at J, with 9 bases between. CDR3 residues: CASSQVRTANTGELFF. CDR3 nucleotides: TGCGCCAGCAGCCAAGTCAGGACAGCGAACACCGGGGAGCTGTTTTTT.

The chain joins TRBV7-2 to TRBJ2-7; 7 nucleotides line up with TRBD1. J was trimmed by 7 bases and V by 3 bases; bases with no gene match: 6. Germline V gene sequence: CDR1 SGHTA, CDR2 FQGNSA. The length of the CDR3 is 13 residues. CDR3 sequence: CASSFRQGQEQYF. CDR3 sequence (DNA): TGTGCCAGCAGCTTTCGACAGGGCCAAGAGCAGTACTTC.

The genes are TRBV5-1 and TRBJ2-3; possibly TRBD2 for D (7 bases). V was cut by 5 bases and J by 4 bases, with 20 bases left in between. This CDR3 comprises 16 residues. From germline, CDR1 is SGHRS and CDR2 YFSETQ. For the CDR3, the DNA is TGCGCCAGCAGTAGGGGGGGGGCCGCGAGGGCAGATACGCAGTATTTT. This sequence encodes CASSRGGAARADTQYF.

This clone was recorded many times. The V gene is TRBV2, the J gene TRBJ2-2, with D possibly being TRBD1 (6 bases). The germline V gene has CDR1 SNHLY and CDR2 FYNNEI. This CDR3 is 14 amino acids long. V was pared by 10 bases and J by 0 bases, with 12 bases between. CDR3 protein: CATKRTANTGELFF. CDR3 bases: TGTGCCACTAAAAGGACAGCGAACACCGGGGAGCTGTTTTTT.

The V and J genes are TRBV7-2 and TRBJ2-5, with 9 positions matching TRBD2. Germline values: CDR1 SGHTA, CDR2 FQGNSA. This CDR3 is built from 19 residues. V dropped 3 bases and J dropped 2; count of bases not matched to a gene: 16. CDR3: CASSFPFLSWRGGQETQYF. For the CDR3, the DNA is TGTGCCAGCAGCTTTCCCTTCCTAAGTTGGCGGGGGGGTCAAGAGACCCAGTACTTC.

This sequence joins TRBV11-2 and TRBJ1-1; D gene ambiguous. The CDR3 runs to 14 residues. The germline V and J ends were trimmed by 4 bases and 0 bases, with 9 bases remaining between them. Germline V CDR1 and CDR2: SGHAT, FQNNGV. The DNA for the CDR3 is TGTGCCAGCAGCTCTATTACAGTGAACACTGAAGCTTTCTTT. Translation gives CASSSITVNTEAFF.

This chain links TRBV19 with TRBJ1-1; weak D call: TRBD1 (6 bases). The CDR3 contains 14 residues. Trimming took off 4 bases at V and 5 bases at J, with 14 bases between the two ends. Germline V gene lookup returns CDR1 LNHDA and CDR2 SQIVND (reference sequence). The chain's CDR3 is CASSTGRGSTEAFF. The CDR3 DNA sequence: TGTGCCAGTAGTACGGGCAGGGGCAGTACTGAAGCTTTCTTT.

In its sample, this clone was seen once. The V and J genes are TRBV9 and TRBJ2-5; D call uncertain. The germline V gene has CDR1 SGDLS and CDR2 YYNGEE. The length of the CDR3 is 12 residues. V was trimmed by 3 bases and J by 2 bases, leaving 5 bases between them. The CDR3 DNA is TGTGCCAGCAGCGGGCCGCAAGAGACCCAGTACTTC. This gives the protein CASSGPQETQYF.

V usage is TRBV7-2 and J usage is TRBJ2-5; 7 bases line up with TRBD2. J was trimmed by 4 bases and V by 5 bases; bases with no gene match: 1. Germline V CDR1 and CDR2: SGHTA, FQGNSA. The CDR3 contains 12 residues. CDR3 sequence reads: CASSGGGETQYF. The CDR3 DNA is TGTGCCAGCAGCGGGGGGGGAGAGACCCAGTACTTC. Full variable domain (missing parts from reference TRBV7-2 and TRBJ2-5): GAGVSQSPSNKVTEKGKDVELRCDPISGHTALYWYRQSLGQGLEFLIYFQGNSAPDKSGLPSDRFSAERTGGSVSTLTIQRTQQEDSAVYLCASSGGGETQYFGPGTRLLVL.